What follows is one TCR beta chain and its context. V lost 5 bases, J lost 4 bases, and 3 bases stayed unmatched. Germline V gene data show CDR1 as SEHNR and CDR2 as FQNEAQ (reference sequence). This CDR3 has 15 residues. The sample is drawn from a study of blood T cell repertoires in COVID-19. TCRdb keeps only in-frame clones here, not all; method: immunoSEQ multiplex PCR. The repertoire holds about 75,000 clones, with approximately 79% as singletons. The clonotype was recovered from a woman aged 80 or over with active or convalescent COVID-19. The chain is built from TRBV7-9 and TRBJ2-3, with 13 bases matching TRBD2. Sequencing was carried out using peripheral blood. The CDR3 DNA reads TGTGCCAGCAGCATCGGGACTAGCGGGGCAGATACGCAGTATTTT. It encodes CASSIGTSGADTQYF.